This TCR beta chain was captured by sequencing in a study of cytomegalovirus exposure and HLA in healthy donors. PCR primers comprised 60 Vbeta and 13 Jbeta primers. As originally analysed: Counted up in a later analysis, unique TCR beta chains came to some 72 million, with around 11 million shared. Libraries were prepared by immunoSEQ multiplex PCR; TCRdb keeps only in-frame clonotypes and omits some of them. V and J calls and clone size come straight from that table; D and trimming were deduced from the DNA. The data contain under 110,000 clones, 65% to 85% of them singletons. The clonotype comes from a man between 45 and 60 years old in good health and CMV-seronegative. Input material: PBMCs.

The chain's CDR3 is CSVESVAGGTYEQYF. The CDR3 DNA follows: TGCAGCGTCGAATCGGTAGCGGGAGGGACCTACGAGCAGTACTTC. The chain employs TRBV29-1 and TRBJ2-5; 11 nucleotides align to TRBD2. The DNA end lines up better with TRBJ2-7; the J call may be wrong. Germline assignment: CDR1 SQVTM and CDR2 ANQGSEA. The CDR3 extends over 15 amino acids.